These 28 T cell receptor beta chains were sequenced from one sample in a study of cytomegalovirus exposure and HLA in healthy donors. Both 60 Vbeta primers and 13 Jbeta primers went into the PCR. Clones were read by immunoSEQ multiplex PCR, and TCRdb kept only the in-frame ones, dropping some. The sample consists of approximately 130,000 clones, 81% of them appearing once. Input material: PBMCs. These receptors originate from a woman in her forties in good health and CMV-seronegative.

The V call is TRBV7-2, the J call TRBJ2-3; D might be TRBD2 (5 bases). With 1 base removed from V and 5 bases from J, the gap between germline ends came to 16 bases. Looked up from germline, CDR1 is SGHTA and CDR2 is FQGNSA. The CDR3 length is 16 residues. CDR3 in amino acids: CASSLGGRYVEDTQYF. The CDR3 nucleotides read TGTGCCAGCAGCTTAGGTGGGAGATACGTGGAAGATACGCAGTATTTT.

This rearrangement joins TRBV4-2 to TRBJ2-7; 10 bases are a match to TRBD2. The CDR3 consists of 17 residues. Trimming at V came to 1 base and at J to 5 bases, leaving 11 bases not matched to a gene. CDR1 is LGHNA, CDR2 YNFKEQ, per germline. The CDR3 DNA is TGTGCCAGCAGCCAAGGGAGCGGGAGGGCCTCGGGGAACGAGCAGTACTTC. Its protein is CASSQGSGRASGNEQYF.

This clone is a singleton in its sample. The rearrangement links TRBV2 to TRBJ2-7, with 9 bases matching TRBD1. Germline-derived CDR1 and CDR2 are SNHLY and FYNNEI. The ends lost 5 bases at V and 5 bases at J; junction bases unmatched: 4. The CDR3 runs 13 residues. CDR3 residues: CASSRDRVHEQYF. CDR3 nucleotide sequence: TGTGCCAGCAGTCGGGACAGGGTCCACGAGCAGTACTTC.

J is TRBJ2-7 and V is TRBV4-1; D possibly corresponds to TRBD2 (6 bases). Per the germline V gene, CDR1 is MGHRA and CDR2 is YSYEKL. This CDR3 is built from 15 residues. Trimming left V 4 bases short and J 4 bases short, with 17 bases between. CDR3 sequence: CASSPVTGTAYEQYF. CDR3 nucleotides: TGCGCCAGCAGCCCCGTTACCGGGACTGCTTACGAGCAGTACTTC.

The V and J genes are TRBV9 and TRBJ1-6, with TRBD1 matching 7 bases. The germline V gene encodes CDR1 SGDLS and CDR2 YYNGEE. The CDR3 is made up of 14 amino acids. The trim removed 3 bases at V and 8 bases at J, leaving 5 bases unmatched. The CDR3 region has the DNA TGTGCCAGCAGCGCTAGGGACAGACATTCACCCCTCCACTTT. Protein sequence: CASSARDRHSPLHF.

The chain carries TRBV27 and TRBJ2-2; TRBD2 matches at 7 bases. Germline assignment: CDR1 MNHEY and CDR2 SMNVEV (reference sequence). The CDR3 covers 15 residues. J gave up 0 bases and V 6 bases, and 4 bases lay outside the gene matches. CDR3 loop: CASRGSGTNTGELFF. DNA of the CDR3: TGTGCCAGCAGGGGAAGCGGGACGAACACCGGGGAGCTGTTTTTT.

In its sample, this clone was seen a few times. The rearrangement joins TRBV7-9 to TRBJ1-1; no firm D call. There are 14 residues in the CDR3. Trimming took 1 base from V and 7 from J, leaving 13 bases between them. Germline V gene lookup returns CDR1 SEHNR and CDR2 FQNEAQ (reference sequence). CDR3 protein: CASSLDGMGVEAFF. CDR3 bases: TGTGCCAGCAGCTTAGACGGAATGGGAGTTGAAGCTTTCTTT.

The gene calls are TRBV6-1 and TRBJ1-2; 8 nucleotides line up with TRBD1. V dropped 2 bases and J dropped 7; count of bases not matched to a gene: 6. Germline CDR1 and CDR2: MNHNS and SASEGT. The CDR3 runs to 14 residues. The CDR3 loop is CASSEWSRGRGYTF. Here the CDR3 DNA reads TGTGCCAGCAGTGAATGGTCCAGGGGGCGTGGCTACACCTTC.

V and J are TRBV6-5 and TRBJ2-7, with TRBD1 identical over 7 bases. The CDR3 is 11 residues long. Looked up from germline, CDR1 is MNHEY and CDR2 is SVGAGI. Trimming removed 8 bases from V and 2 bases from J; junction bases left unmatched: 0. DNA of the CDR3: TGTGCCAGCGGGACAGCCTACGAGCAGTACTTC. Translation: CASGTAYEQYF.

This clone was found a few times. The rearrangement joins TRBV6-5 to TRBJ1-2; no clear D gene. This CDR3 is 15 amino acids long. Germline-derived CDR1 and CDR2 are MNHEY and SVGAGI. Trimming left V 0 bases short and J 4 bases short, with 12 bases between. The CDR3 coding sequence is TGTGCCAGCAGTTACTCGAAACAGTCCGGCTATGGCTACACCTTC. Its translation: CASSYSKQSGYGYTF.

The chain employs TRBV5-1 and TRBJ1-2, with 10 bases aligning to TRBD1. The CDR3 spans 14 residues. V lost 2 bases and J lost 10; bases outside the gene matches: 8. CDR1 is SGHRS and CDR2 is YFSETQ in the germline V gene. CDR3 residues: CASSLRQGANHYTF. CDR3 bases: TGCGCCAGCAGCTTAAGACAGGGGGCCAACCACTACACCTTC.

The V call is TRBV19, the J call TRBJ1-2; no firm D call. Deletions cut 3 bases from V and 4 bases from J, with 9 bases between. CDR1 and CDR2 from the germline V gene are LNHDA and SQIVND (reference sequence). This CDR3 contains 13 residues. CDR3: CASSISAGYGYTF. The CDR3 region has the DNA TGTGCCAGTAGTATTTCAGCGGGCTATGGCTACACCTTC. Full variable domain (rest looked up from reference TRBV19 and TRBJ1-2): DGGITQSPKYLFRKEGQNVTLSCEQNLNHDAMYWYRQDPGQGLRLIYYSQIVNDFQKGDIAEGYSVSREKKESFPLTVTSAQKNPTAFYLCASSISAGYGYTFGSGTRLTVV.

The rearrangement uses TRBV10-2 and TRBJ2-7, with 10 bases fitting TRBD1. Looked up from germline, CDR1 is WSHSY and CDR2 is SAAADI. The ends lost 8 bases at V and 4 bases at J; junction bases unmatched: 2. The CDR3 runs to 12 residues. CDR3 in DNA: TGCGCCAGCGGGGACAGGGGATACGAGCAGTACTTC. Translating gives CASGDRGYEQYF.

V and J are TRBV2 and TRBJ2-7; 8 bases are a match to TRBD1. Germline loops: CDR1 SNHLY, CDR2 FYNNEI. With 5 bases clipped from V and 12 bases from J, the junction kept 6 bases outside the gene matches. CDR3 length: 11 amino acids. CDR3 bases: TGTGCCAGCAGTCCGACAGGGGATCTGTACTTC. Translated, it gives CASSPTGDLYF.

The chain joins TRBV5-6 to TRBJ1-2; maybe TRBD1 (6 bases). This CDR3 region has 13 residues. CDR1 SGHDT and CDR2 YYEEEE come from the germline V gene. Trimming removed 6 bases from V and 5 bases from J, with 14 bases in between. CDR3 in amino acids: CASTEQGYYGYTF. The CDR3 nucleotides are TGTGCCAGCACCGAGCAGGGGTATTATGGCTACACCTTC.

The chain has TRBV19 and TRBJ1-4; D is uncertain. The CDR3 contains 14 residues. The germline V and J ends were trimmed by 6 bases and 3 bases, with 11 bases remaining between them. Germline V gives CDR1 LNHDA, CDR2 SQIVND (reference sequence). For the CDR3, the DNA is TGTGCCAGTAGCGTAGACGGAGCTAATGAAAAACTGTTTTTT. Translated: CASSVDGANEKLFF.

The gene calls are TRBV2 and TRBJ1-2; 9 bases align to TRBD1. V shed 2 bases and J 4 bases; nucleotides not matched to a gene: 8. This CDR3 has 16 amino acids. From germline, CDR1 is SNHLY and CDR2 FYNNEI. Here the CDR3 DNA reads TGTGCCAGCAGTGAAATGAGACAGGGGGTGGGCTATGGCTACACCTTC. This codes for CASSEMRQGVGYGYTF.

The chain links TRBV6-1 to TRBJ2-5; perhaps TRBD2 as D (6 bases). The CDR3 runs to 15 residues. V lost 1 base and J lost 11, with 20 bases in between. Per the germline V gene, CDR1 is MNHNS and CDR2 is SASEGT. The CDR3 region is CASSEGWVTTEGQYF. CDR3 bases: TGTGCCAGCAGTGAAGGGTGGGTTACCACGGAGGGGCAGTACTTC.

The chain couples TRBV9 to TRBJ1-5; TRBD1 is a possible D gene (5 bases). The CDR3 extends over 17 amino acids. The germline V gene encodes CDR1 SGDLS and CDR2 YYNGEE. The V end was cut by 3 bases, the J end by 4 bases, with 20 bases between. The CDR3 region is CASSAEPTETANQPQHF. The DNA of the CDR3 is TGTGCCAGCAGCGCGGAACCGACAGAGACTGCGAATCAGCCCCAGCATTTT.

This rearrangement joins TRBV4-2 to TRBJ2-3, with 9 bases lining up with TRBD2. CDR3 length equals 17 residues. CDR1 LGHNA and CDR2 YNFKEQ come from the germline V gene. V gave up 0 bases and J gave up 5 bases; unmatched junction bases: 9. The CDR3 bases are TGTGCCAGCAGCCAAGATGTAGGCGGGAGGGGAGGAGATACGCAGTATTTT. Translating gives CASSQDVGGRGGDTQYF.

The chain has TRBV5-1 and TRBJ1-1; D gene unclear. The CDR3 length is 12 residues. Germline CDR1 reads SGHRS; CDR2 reads YFSETQ. The V and J ends lost 0 bases and 11 bases respectively, with 11 bases between them. CDR3 sequence (DNA): TGCGCCAGCAGCTTGGCCGGAGGAGGGGCTTTCTTT. It encodes CASSLAGGGAFF. Combining the CDR3 with reference TRBV5-1 and TRBJ1-1 gives the whole variable domain KAGVTQTPRYLIKTRGQQVTLSCSPISGHRSVSWYQQTPGQGLQFLFEYFSETQRNKGNFPGRFSGRQFSNSRSEMNVSTLELGDSALYLCASSLAGGGAFFGQGTRLTVV.

The chain joins TRBV11-3 to TRBJ2-7; 7 nucleotides align to TRBD1. Trimming took 4 bases from V and 2 from J; bases not matched to a gene: 5. Germline CDR1 and CDR2: SGHNT and YENEEA. This CDR3 comprises 14 residues. Written as DNA, the CDR3 is TGTGCCAGCAGCTCCCGGGACAGCCCCTACGAGCAGTACTTC. Its translation is CASSSRDSPYEQYF.

This clone was seen a few times. The CDR3 protein is CASSARTSGMGGELFF. The CDR3 DNA follows: TGTGCCAGCAGCGCTAGGACTAGCGGAATGGGAGGGGAGCTGTTTTTT. The V call is TRBV4-2, the J call TRBJ2-2; TRBD2 matches 10 bases. Germline V gene data show CDR1 as LGHNA and CDR2 as YNFKEQ. V lost 5 bases to trimming and J lost 8 bases; unmatched junction nucleotides: 11. The CDR3 totals 16 residues.

The genes are TRBV6-5 and TRBJ1-2; D remains unclear. This CDR3 has 14 residues. Germline CDR1 and CDR2: MNHEY and SVGAGI. V was clipped by 3 bases and J by 4 bases, with 12 bases between them. The DNA for the CDR3 is TGTGCCAGCAGTTATCGAGGCGGTCCCTATGGCTACACCTTC. It codes for CASSYRGGPYGYTF.

The rearrangement links TRBV7-9 to TRBJ2-3; 15 nucleotides match TRBD2. Germline V CDR1 and CDR2: SEHNR, FQNEAQ (reference sequence). The trim removed 4 bases at V and 6 bases at J, leaving 14 bases unmatched. The CDR3 runs 19 residues. The CDR3 DNA follows: TGTGCCAGCAGCTCGGGACTAGCGGGAGGCCACCGCGGAGGGGATACGCAGTATTTT. Its translation: CASSSGLAGGHRGGDTQYF.

The chain recombines TRBV5-1 with TRBJ2-1; D is ambiguous. Trimming shortened V by 0 bases and J by 7 bases, and 14 bases separated the two germline ends. This CDR3 comprises 15 residues. Germline CDR1 is SGHRS and CDR2 is YFSETQ. CDR3 bases: TGCGCCAGCAGCTTGGACCTATCCGCCCCGAATGAGCAGTTCTTC. Its protein is CASSLDLSAPNEQFF.

The chain recombines TRBV27 with TRBJ2-1; D is perhaps TRBD2 (9 bases). The CDR3 has 18 residues. The germline V gene encodes CDR1 MNHEY and CDR2 SMNVEV (reference sequence). V dropped 5 bases and J dropped 8 bases, with 28 bases sitting between them. This CDR3 reads CASSTDRVLAGGPYEQFF. CDR3 DNA: TGTGCCAGCAGTACGGACAGGGTGCTCGCGGGAGGGCCTTATGAGCAGTTCTTC.

The chain links TRBV11-1 to TRBJ2-3; 7 bases fit TRBD1. The CDR3 runs 13 residues. V gave up 3 bases and J gave up 4 bases; unmatched junction bases: 1. The germline V gene encodes CDR1 SGHAT and CDR2 FQDESV (reference sequence). The CDR3 protein is CASSFRGSDTQYF. In DNA, the CDR3 is TGTGCCAGCAGCTTCAGGGGGTCAGATACGCAGTATTTT.